These 23 T cell receptor beta chains were sequenced from one sample in a study of blood T cell repertoires in COVID-19. Clones were read by immunoSEQ multiplex PCR, and TCRdb kept only the in-frame ones, dropping some. Of 130,000 or so clones in the sample, 60% to 85% were seen once. Material for sequencing was peripheral blood. The origin of the receptors is a man between 50 and 59 years old with acute or convalescent COVID-19.

The V gene is TRBV18, the J gene TRBJ1-6; the match to TRBD1 covers 7 bases. The CDR3 covers 17 residues. The V gene end was trimmed by 2 bases and the J gene end by 7 bases; junction bases not matched to a gene: 11. Germline CDR1 KGHSH, CDR2 LQKENI. In DNA form, the CDR3 reads TGTGCCAGCTCACCAATCAGGCCTCCGACAGGGAATTCACCCCTCCACTTT. It encodes CASSPIRPPTGNSPLHF.

The V call is TRBV10-1, the J call TRBJ2-3; 7 nucleotides line up with TRBD1. The V gene's germline CDR1 is WNHNN and CDR2 SYGVQD (reference sequence). After removal of 5 bases from V and 6 bases from J, the junction contained 11 bases not matched to a gene. There are 15 residues in the CDR3. The CDR3 sequence: CASSQGDHPPDTQYF. The CDR3 coding sequence is TGCGCCAGCAGTCAGGGGGATCATCCCCCCGATACGCAGTATTTT.

This clone appeared many times. The genes are TRBV18 and TRBJ1-2; perhaps TRBD1 as D (5 bases). CDR3 length: 14 residues. The V end lost 0 bases, the J end lost 8 bases, and 13 bases lay between the germline ends. Looked up from germline, CDR1 is KGHSH and CDR2 is LQKENI. The CDR3 DNA follows: TGTGCCAGCTCACCACCTAAGGGAAGGGGCGGCTACACCTTC. Its translation is CASSPPKGRGGYTF.

Concerning this clone itself: Other DNA sequences in the same sample also yield this CDR3. V is TRBV24-1 and J is TRBJ1-5, with 7 bases that match TRBD1. The J segment lost 5 bases and the V segment lost 4 bases, leaving 7 bases of the junction unmatched. This CDR3 region has 15 residues. CDR1 is KGHDR and CDR2 is SFDVKD in the germline V gene. As DNA, the CDR3 is TGTGCCACCAGTGACCGACAGGGTGGTGATCAGCCCCAGCATTTT. Protein product: CATSDRQGGDQPQHF.

This sequence joins TRBV5-1 and TRBJ1-3, with 11 bases identical to TRBD1. V dropped 4 bases and J dropped 3; count of bases not matched to a gene: 6. CDR1 and CDR2 from the germline V gene are SGHRS and YFSETQ. CDR3 length: 16 amino acids. The DNA of the CDR3 is TGCGCCAGCAGCATTGGACAGGGGGCTGGTGGAAACACCATATATTTT. Encoded protein: CASSIGQGAGGNTIYF.

In this sample, this clone turned up a few times. J is TRBJ1-2 and V is TRBV19; 7 nucleotides match TRBD1. The CDR3 totals 14 residues. With 7 bases clipped from V and 3 bases from J, the junction kept 8 bases outside the gene matches. The germline V gene has CDR1 LNHDA and CDR2 SQIVND (reference sequence). The CDR3, as DNA: TGTGCCAGTAACCCGGGACAGAGGGACTATGGCTACACCTTC. It yields the protein CASNPGQRDYGYTF.

The chain combines TRBV27 with TRBJ2-7, with unresolved D. Between the trimmed V and J ends, which lost 2 bases and 4 bases, there was a span of 15 bases. The CDR3 runs 15 residues. CDR1 and CDR2 (germline): MNHEY, SMNVEV (reference sequence). The CDR3 reads CASSLTSGSGYEQYF. Written as DNA, the CDR3 is TGTGCCAGCAGTTTAACGTCCGGGTCTGGTTACGAGCAGTACTTC.

This chain joins TRBV5-1 and TRBJ1-2; a weak D match, TRBD1 (6 bases). This CDR3 is 15 amino acids long. Germline CDR1 is SGHRS and CDR2 is YFSETQ. Trimming removed 2 bases from V and 6 bases from J, with 17 bases in between. The CDR3 sequence is CASSLTMGARDGYTF. The CDR3 coding sequence is TGCGCCAGCAGCTTAACGATGGGGGCCCGGGATGGCTACACCTTC.

This clone was picked up a small number of times. The chain uses TRBV7-9 and TRBJ2-2, with 8 bases fitting TRBD1. With V trimmed by 6 bases and J by 2 bases, 11 bases remained unmatched. This CDR3 spans 17 amino acids. Per germline, CDR1 SEHNR and CDR2 FQNEAQ (reference sequence). This CDR3 reads CASRPTGGRTNTGELFF. Written as DNA, the CDR3 is TGTGCCAGCAGACCCACAGGGGGGCGAACTAACACCGGGGAGCTGTTTTTT.

J is TRBJ1-1 and V is TRBV28; the D is unclear. Trimming removed 4 bases at V and 1 base at J, with 4 bases between. CDR3 length equals 12 residues. CDR1 and CDR2 from the germline V gene are MDHEN and SYDVKM. This CDR3 reads CASSSGNTEAFF. In DNA form, the CDR3 reads TGTGCCAGCAGTTCAGGGAACACTGAAGCTTTCTTT.

The genes are TRBV11-2 and TRBJ2-7; 9 positions agree with TRBD1. The CDR3 has 14 residues. Trimming removed 4 bases from V and 4 bases from J; junction bases left unmatched: 5. From germline, CDR1 is SGHAT and CDR2 FQNNGV. The CDR3 protein is CASSSWTGEYEQYV. CDR3 nucleotides: TGTGCCAGCAGCTCCTGGACAGGGGAATACGAGCAGTACGTC.

The CDR3 reads CASSPDTGDSAAFF. The CDR3 nucleotides read TGTGCCAGCTCACCTGACACAGGGGACAGCGCGGCTTTCTTT. The gene calls are TRBV18 and TRBJ1-1, with 7 bases identical to TRBD1. Germline V lookup: CDR1 KGHSH, CDR2 LQKENI. The V and J ends lost 3 bases and 11 bases, in that order; junction bases with no gene match: 12. This CDR3 has 14 residues.

The CDR3 region is CSVGQANTEAFF. CDR3 nucleotide sequence: TGCAGCGTTGGACAGGCGAACACTGAAGCTTTCTTT. This sequence joins TRBV29-1 and TRBJ1-1; a weak D match, TRBD1 (6 bases). The CDR3 spans 12 residues. Germline CDR1 is SQVTM and CDR2 is ANQGSEA. V gave up 4 bases and J gave up 1 base, with 7 bases separating them.

A few counts support this clone. V and J are TRBV11-2 and TRBJ1-2, with a weak D call TRBD1 (5 bases). V lost 2 bases and J 1 base, leaving 11 bases between the germline ends. The CDR3 is 15 amino acids. Germline assignment: CDR1 SGHAT and CDR2 FQNNGV. The CDR3 protein is CASSLIPGDNYGYTF. In DNA, the CDR3 is TGTGCCAGCAGCTTAATTCCGGGGGATAACTATGGCTACACCTTC.

This clone has only a few counts. This chain connects TRBV5-1 to TRBJ1-6, with 7 bases matching TRBD1. CDR1 is SGHRS, CDR2 YFSETQ, per germline. With 1 base clipped from V and 9 bases from J, the junction kept 4 bases outside the gene matches. CDR3 length: 14 amino acids. The CDR3 protein is CASSLQGGLSPLHF. The CDR3 DNA is TGCGCCAGCAGCTTGCAGGGGGGACTTTCACCCCTCCACTTT.

The chain employs TRBV27 and TRBJ1-2, with 9 nucleotides matching TRBD1. V dropped 1 base and J dropped 0; count of bases not matched to a gene: 6. This CDR3 contains 17 residues. Germline CDR1 reads MNHEY; CDR2 reads SMNVEV (reference sequence). Here the CDR3 reads CASSLWTGEGANYGYTF. In DNA form, the CDR3 reads TGTGCCAGCAGTTTATGGACAGGGGAGGGAGCTAACTATGGCTACACCTTC.

The V gene is TRBV28, the J gene TRBJ1-5; D gene unclear. With 3 bases removed from V and 0 bases from J, the gap between germline ends came to 6 bases. Germline V gene lookup returns CDR1 MDHEN and CDR2 SYDVKM. This CDR3 is built from 14 residues. For the CDR3, the DNA is TGTGCCAGCAGTTTCCTCGTTAGCAATCAGCCCCAGCATTTT. It translates to CASSFLVSNQPQHF.

The J gene is TRBJ2-2, the V gene TRBV5-1; 9 positions agree with TRBD1. This CDR3 contains 16 residues. The trim removed 4 bases at V and 1 base at J, leaving 5 bases unmatched. Looked up from germline, CDR1 is SGHRS and CDR2 is YFSETQ. CDR3 DNA sequence: TGCGCCAGCAGCCCGCAGGGACAGGGGAACACCGGGGAGCTGTTTTTT. Its protein is CASSPQGQGNTGELFF.

V is TRBV11-2 and J is TRBJ1-2; the D is unclear. The CDR3 is 17 residues long. The germline V gene encodes CDR1 SGHAT and CDR2 FQNNGV. Between the trimmed V and J ends, which lost 4 bases and 6 bases, there was a span of 24 bases. The CDR3: CASSSIRSDPAGNGYTF. The CDR3 DNA reads TGTGCCAGCAGCTCAATAAGGTCCGATCCAGCAGGCAATGGCTACACCTTC.

The V gene is TRBV10-3, the J gene TRBJ1-6; TRBD1 aligns across 10 bases. With 6 bases clipped from V and 12 bases from J, the junction kept 5 bases outside the gene matches. The CDR3 length is 13 residues. Per the germline V gene, CDR1 is ENHRY and CDR2 is SYGVKD. In nucleotides, the CDR3 is TGTGCCATCAGGGCGGACAGGGGGGAACCCCTCCACTTT. Translating gives CAIRADRGEPLHF.

The V gene is TRBV20-1, the J gene TRBJ1-6; D perhaps matches TRBD1 (5 bases). Germline V gene sequence: CDR1 DFQATT, CDR2 SNEGSKA (reference sequence). The CDR3 has 13 amino acids. Trimming took off 3 bases at V and 6 bases at J, with 9 bases between the two ends. CDR3 DNA: TGCAGTGCTAGTTTAGGGGCTAATTCACCCCTCCACTTT. As protein: CSASLGANSPLHF.

For the CDR3, the DNA is TGTGCCAGCAGCCCACGGGACAGAAGGAGCTATGGCTACACCTTC. Its protein is CASSPRDRRSYGYTF. The V and J genes are TRBV3-1 (or the pseudogene TRBV3-2) and TRBJ1-2, with 7 bases matching TRBD1. J gave up 4 bases and V 4 bases, and 9 bases lay outside the gene matches. CDR1 and CDR2 (germline): LGHDT, YNNKEL (reference sequence). The CDR3 sequence is 15 residues long.

This clone was counted only a few times. The rearrangement joins TRBV7-8 to TRBJ1-1, with 12 bases identical to TRBD1. The CDR3 sequence is 14 residues long. Germline V gene sequence: CDR1 SGHVS, CDR2 FQNEAQ. The V segment lost 3 bases and the J segment 8 bases; nucleotides outside the gene matches: 4. CDR3 sequence (DNA): TGTGCCAGCAGCTTGGGACAGGGGGCTTCCGAAGCTTTCTTT. It translates to CASSLGQGASEAFF.